Detailed here is one T cell receptor (beta chain). This specimen comes from a study of T cell responses to AZD1222 COVID-19 vaccine. The germline V gene has CDR1 SEHNR and CDR2 FQNEAQ (reference sequence). The CDR3 contains 18 residues. With V trimmed by 1 base and J by 7 bases, 14 bases remained unmatched. TCRdb's table, derived via immunoSEQ multiplex PCR, lists solely in-frame clones and lacks some. Of about 75,000 clones listed, approximately 88% were seen once; the top ten hold less than 12%. This clonotype was sampled from an adult who received the MenACWY meningococcal vaccine as a control. The V and J genes are TRBV7-9 and TRBJ1-5; 9 bases are a match to TRBD1. The sample here was peripheral blood, taken 28 days after the second dose of the MenACWY control vaccine. The CDR3 DNA reads TGTGCCAGCAGCTTAGATCCGGGACAGGGTGTACTCGGCCAGCCCCAGCATTTT. It codes for CASSLDPGQGVLGQPQHF.